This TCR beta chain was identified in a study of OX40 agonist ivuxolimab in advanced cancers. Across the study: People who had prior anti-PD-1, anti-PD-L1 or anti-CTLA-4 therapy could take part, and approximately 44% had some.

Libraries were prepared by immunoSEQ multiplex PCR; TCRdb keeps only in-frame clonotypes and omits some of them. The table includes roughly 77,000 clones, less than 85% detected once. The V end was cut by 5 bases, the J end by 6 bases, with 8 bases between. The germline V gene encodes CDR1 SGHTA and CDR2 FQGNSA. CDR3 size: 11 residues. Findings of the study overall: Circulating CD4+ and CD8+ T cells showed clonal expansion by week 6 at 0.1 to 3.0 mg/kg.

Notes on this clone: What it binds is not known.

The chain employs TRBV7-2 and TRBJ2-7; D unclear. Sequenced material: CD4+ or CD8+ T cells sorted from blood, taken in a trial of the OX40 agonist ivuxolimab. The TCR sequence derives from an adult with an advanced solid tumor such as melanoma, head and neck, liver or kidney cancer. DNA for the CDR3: TGTGCCAGCAGCCTCTCTCGCGAGCAGTACTTC. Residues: CASSLSREQYF.